This TCR beta chain was obtained from a study of T cell responses to AZD1222 COVID-19 vaccine (dated by TCRdb to the early 2020s). General notes on the study: AZD1222 recipients given second doses at about 4 weeks or at about 12 weeks were pooled, since spike-specific TCR depth and breadth were not found to differ between the two schedules. TCR sequencing was performed for more than 230 trial participants, of whom 200 to 210 were given two doses of AZD1222 and roughly 25 were given two doses of MenACWY control vaccine. Trial participants were enrolled by age into subgroups of 18-55, 56-69 and 70-plus years, and roughly 160, 29 and 62 TCR-sequenced participants, respectively, were included in these subgroups. General findings and caveats noted by the study authors: Vaccine-associated CD4 TCRs spanned the whole spike protein, with dominant responses in regions 160-218 and 743-854. Conclusions about previously exposed vaccinees were limited because only a handful of AZD1222 recipients were SARS-CoV-2 seropositive at baseline. Epitopes outside the regions mutated in the B.1.351 and B.1.1.7 variants were reportedly recognized by nearly half of the unique spike-specific TCRs. In the small 56-69-year group, the increase in depth fell short of significance, most likely because of low power. Participants were mostly white British and included more females than males, and it was suggested by the authors that clonal diversity may have been underestimated. A significant rise in spike-specific TCR breadth and depth was observed after two AZD1222 doses relative to day 0 and relative to MenACWY recipients. Because no day 14 peak-response samples were available, the repertoires could be characterized only after the peak T cell response.

The CDR3 regions of human TCRbeta chains were analyzed by immunosequencing. Turning to the authors' computational methods: Repertoire TCRs were checked for matches against a reference library of SARS-CoV-2-specific TCRs that had been generated using the MIRA antigen-specificity platform. Breadth was defined as the fraction of unique TCRs that were SARS-CoV-2-associated. Depth was defined as the fraction of total T cells that were SARS-CoV-2-associated. Using the MIRA data, each spike-specific TCR was mapped to the spike region that the TCR reacts to and placed in a CD4 or CD8 class. Log10-transformed breadth and depth values were compared by one-way ANOVA with Sidak's multiple comparisons tests. Held by TCRdb, this immuneACCESS table contains in-frame sequences only and omits some clones. Under half of the omission traces to an unresolved V gene where checked; the cause of the rest is unknown. V and J calls and clone size are those listed in that table; D and trimming were worked out from the DNA. Within this sample are 150,000 to 200,000 clones, with 80% to 95% of them counted one time only. The ten largest account for 10% of the sample.

A word on this clone: The clone's antigen remains unknown. Per-base quality was not reported, and no clone a single base away is much larger than it.

Sample time point, as interpreted from the label and publication: baseline before first vaccination. Vaccinee samples came from UK trials COV001 and COV002, including a single-blind randomized controlled phase 2/3 trial of AZD1222 (ChAdOx1 nCoV-19) in healthy adults. Trial participant PBMC samples were collected at day 0 and day 28 after the second dose for TCRbeta chain sequencing. V is cut back by 2 bases and J by 11 bases, with 6 bases in the junction unmatched. CDR1 and CDR2, per the germline V gene, are MNHNS and SASEGT. Inclusive of the bounding cysteine and phenylalanine, the CDR3 is 13 residues long. Only the CDR3 portion is preserved as DNA: 39 bases, with reading frame beginning at the first base.

This TCR was recovered from an adult in good health. The material was peripheral blood, obtained on day 0 of AZD1222 vaccination. This chain is built from TRBV6-1 and TRBJ2-1, and 7 junction bases match TRBD2. CDR3 protein: CASSERRLAKQFF. In nucleotides, the sequence is TGTGCCAGCAGTGAACGGAGACTAGCCAAGCAGTTCTTC.